What follows are 16 T cell receptor beta chains derived from one specimen sequenced in a study of blood T cell repertoires in COVID-19. The method was immunoSEQ multiplex PCR; TCRdb's version includes in-frame clones alone and lacks a portion of them. Among around 74,000 clones, roughly 90% were seen once, and the ten largest hold under 6%. The source material was peripheral blood. Every receptor here comes from a man between 50 and 59 years old with active COVID-19.

J is TRBJ1-1 and V is TRBV12-5, with 8 bases matching TRBD1. Germline values: CDR1 LGHNT, CDR2 FRNRAP. This CDR3 has 13 amino acids. The ends lost 1 base at V and 12 bases at J; junction bases unmatched: 7. The chain's CDR3 is CASGLEPQGGTFF. CDR3 DNA: TGTGCTAGTGGTTTGGAACCACAGGGGGGAACTTTCTTT.

The chain couples TRBV24-1 to TRBJ2-3; D not resolved. V was clipped by 9 bases and J by 1 base, with 7 bases between them. Per germline, CDR1 KGHDR and CDR2 SFDVKD. CDR3 length equals 12 residues. CDR3 sequence: CATGEGTDTQYF. CDR3 nucleotide sequence: TGTGCCACCGGAGAGGGCACAGATACGCAGTATTTT.

The gene calls are TRBV10-2 and TRBJ1-5; D is unclear. Germline V gene data show CDR1 as WSHSY and CDR2 as SAAADI. This CDR3 spans 14 amino acids. Trimming cost V 3 bases and J 5 bases, with 11 bases left between them. The CDR3 DNA is TGCGCCAGCAGTGACAGGAATCTCCATCAGCCCCAGCATTTT. Its protein product is CASSDRNLHQPQHF.

This clone has just one count. This CDR3 reads CASSRGGAPGGYITDTQYF. CDR3 nucleotide sequence: TGTGCCAGCAGTCGGGGGGGGGCCCCCGGAGGATATATCACAGATACGCAGTATTTT. This chain links TRBV5-5 with TRBJ2-3, with TRBD2 matching over 8 bases. The CDR3 contains 19 residues. Germline V gene lookup returns CDR1 SGHKS and CDR2 YYEKEE (reference sequence). Germline trimming cut 5 bases from V and 2 bases from J; bases unmatched to any gene: 19.

A single count supports this clone. The V call is TRBV7-9, the J call TRBJ1-4; 8 bases align to TRBD1. CDR3 size: 14 residues. Germline CDR1 reads SEHNR; CDR2 reads FQNEAQ (reference sequence). V was pared by 5 bases and J by 8 bases, with 7 bases of the junction left unmatched. DNA of the CDR3: TGTGCCAGCAGCAACAGGGGGGTGGAGGAAAAACTGTTTTTT. Its translation is CASSNRGVEEKLFF.

The J gene is TRBJ1-1, the V gene TRBV19; 8 bases align to TRBD1. Germline values: CDR1 LNHDA, CDR2 SQIVND (reference sequence). The CDR3 sequence is 15 residues long. V trimming: 5 bases; J trimming: 5 bases; junction bases outside the gene matches: 10. This chain's CDR3 is CASSATQGADTEAFF. For the CDR3, the DNA is TGTGCCAGTAGTGCTACGCAGGGGGCTGATACTGAAGCTTTCTTT.

The rearrangement joins TRBV9 to TRBJ2-7; D is perhaps TRBD2 (5 bases). Germline CDR1 SGDLS, CDR2 YYNGEE. The CDR3 is 15 amino acids. The ends were cut back, 0 bases at V and 0 bases at J, with 10 bases in the middle. CDR3 in amino acids: CASSVGRGYSYEQYF. The CDR3, as DNA: TGTGCCAGCAGCGTAGGACGGGGATACTCCTACGAGCAGTACTTC. Together with reference TRBV9 and TRBJ2-7, the CDR3 gives the full variable domain: DSGVTQTPKHLITATGQRVTLRCSPRSGDLSVYWYQQSLDQGLQFLIQYYNGEERAKGNILERFSAQQFPDLHSELNLSSLELGDSALYFCASSVGRGYSYEQYFGPGTRLTVT.

The CDR3 loop reads CSASEGTVSNQPQHF. The CDR3 DNA reads TGCAGTGCTAGTGAAGGGACAGTCAGCAATCAGCCCCAGCATTTT. The rearrangement links TRBV20-1 to TRBJ1-5; 7 nucleotides line up with TRBD1. CDR1 and CDR2 from the germline V gene are DFQATT and SNEGSKA (reference sequence). The V gene end was trimmed by 3 bases and the J gene end by 1 base; junction bases not matched to a gene: 6. The length of the CDR3 is 15 residues.

This clone came up once. The rearrangement links TRBV19 to TRBJ2-3; 9 bases match TRBD2. The germline CDR1 and CDR2 sequences are LNHDA and SQIVND (reference sequence). The trim removed 2 bases at V and 6 bases at J, leaving 6 bases unmatched. This CDR3 is 15 amino acids long. The CDR3 here is CASSIQPSGTDTQYF. The CDR3 region has the DNA TGTGCCAGTAGTATACAGCCTAGCGGGACGGATACGCAGTATTTT.

The chain uses TRBV18 and TRBJ1-2; 7 positions agree with TRBD1. In germline, CDR1 is KGHSH, CDR2 LQKENI. V lost 5 bases to trimming and J lost 3 bases; unmatched junction nucleotides: 3. This CDR3 has 13 residues. The CDR3 is CASSSGTDYGYTF. For the CDR3, the DNA is TGTGCCAGCTCATCCGGGACAGACTATGGCTACACCTTC. The full variable domain, with the rest looked up from reference TRBV18 and TRBJ1-2, is NAGVMQNPRHLVRRRGQEARLRCSPMKGHSHVYWYRQLPEEGLKFMVYLQKENIIDESGMPKERFSAEFPKEGPSILRIQQVVRGDSAAYFCASSSGTDYGYTFGSGTRLTVV.

The chain recombines TRBV5-3 with TRBJ1-6; D remains ambiguous. TRBV5-3 falls under the ORF class, with uncertain function. V was clipped by 5 bases and J by 7 bases, with 22 bases between them. The CDR3 is 17 residues long. CDR3 DNA: TGTGCCAGAAGTTCCGCTCGCCCCGGAGGGCAAAATTCACCCCTCCACTTT. Encoded protein: CARSSARPGGQNSPLHF.

DNA for the CDR3: TGTGCCAGCAGTCTTAGCGGGAGTGGTTACAATGAGCAGTTCTTC. Amino acids: CASSLSGSGYNEQFF. The genes are TRBV27 and TRBJ2-1; 9 nucleotides agree with TRBD2. The ends lost 5 bases at V and 4 bases at J; junction bases unmatched: 6. Per the germline V gene, CDR1 is MNHEY and CDR2 is SMNVEV (reference sequence). This CDR3 has 15 residues.

The CDR3 sequence: CASSQYGLMGEQYF. Here the CDR3 DNA reads TGTGCCAGCAGCCAATATGGGCTGATGGGCGAGCAGTACTTC. The chain uses TRBV3-1 (or the pseudogene TRBV3-2) and TRBJ2-7; D is undetermined. CDR3 size: 14 residues. Germline assignment: CDR1 LGHDT and CDR2 YNNKEL (reference sequence). With 2 bases removed from V and 6 bases from J, the gap between germline ends came to 14 bases.

This rearrangement joins TRBV7-9 to TRBJ2-5, with D hard to call. The CDR3 is 15 residues long. V was shortened by 5 bases and J by 2 bases, with 15 bases between the two germline ends. Germline CDR1 is SEHNR and CDR2 is FQNEAQ (reference sequence). CDR3 DNA: TGTGCCAGCAGCCCCGGGTCCAGAACACAAGAGACCCAGTACTTC. It specifies CASSPGSRTQETQYF.

This chain connects TRBV28 to TRBJ1-4; unclear D gene. The germline CDR1 and CDR2 sequences are MDHEN and SYDVKM. V was pared by 2 bases and J by 8 bases, with 9 bases between. CDR3 size: 13 residues. The CDR3 DNA follows: TGTGCCAGCAGTTTAGCGGTTAGGGAAAAACTGTTTTTT. Amino acids: CASSLAVREKLFF.

The chain uses TRBV11-2 and TRBJ2-2; TRBD2 agrees at 11 bases. Germline loops: CDR1 SGHAT, CDR2 FQNNGV. This CDR3 region has 18 residues. The J segment lost 0 bases and the V segment lost 5 bases, leaving 8 bases of the junction unmatched. CDR3 region: CASSINRLAGTNTGELFF. Here the CDR3 DNA reads TGTGCCAGCAGCATAAACAGACTAGCGGGGACGAACACCGGGGAGCTGTTTTTT.